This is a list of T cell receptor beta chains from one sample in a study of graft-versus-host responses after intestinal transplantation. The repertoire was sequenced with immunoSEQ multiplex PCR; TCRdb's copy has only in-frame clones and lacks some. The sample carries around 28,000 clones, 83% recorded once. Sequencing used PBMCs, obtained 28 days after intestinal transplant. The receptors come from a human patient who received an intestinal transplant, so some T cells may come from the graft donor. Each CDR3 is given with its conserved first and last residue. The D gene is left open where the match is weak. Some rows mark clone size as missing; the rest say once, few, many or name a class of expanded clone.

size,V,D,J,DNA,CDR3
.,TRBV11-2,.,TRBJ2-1,TGTGCCAGCAGCGTAGTCGATGAGCAGTTCTTC,CASSVVDEQFF
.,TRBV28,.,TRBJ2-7,TGTGCCAGCAGTTTAGCCTTTTACGAGCAGTACTTC,CASSLAFYEQYF
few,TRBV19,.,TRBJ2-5,TGTGCCAGTAGTATCGGAGGGGCGGGTCGGGAGACCCAGTACTTC,CASSIGGAGRETQYF
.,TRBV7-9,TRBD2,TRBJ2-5,TGTGCCAGCAGCTCCGATAGCGGGGGTCGGGAGACCCAGTACTTC,CASSSDSGGRETQYF
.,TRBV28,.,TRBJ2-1,TGTGCCAGCAGGTGGGCCAACAATGAGCAGTTCTTC,CASRWANNEQFF
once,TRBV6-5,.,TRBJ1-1,TGTGCCAGCAGCCCCAGGGCGGAGAACACTGAAGCTTTCTTT,CASSPRAENTEAFF
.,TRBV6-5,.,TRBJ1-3,TGTGCCAGCAGTCCCAAGGTCGGCTCTGGAAACACCATATATTTT,CASSPKVGSGNTIYF
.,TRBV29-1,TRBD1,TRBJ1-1,TGCAGCGTCATGGACAGGTGGGATACTGAAGCTTTCTTT,CSVMDRWDTEAFF
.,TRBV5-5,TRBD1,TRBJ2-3,TGTGCCAGCAGCTTGGCCGAGGGGGCTGTAACAGATACGCAGTATTTT,CASSLAEGAVTDTQYF
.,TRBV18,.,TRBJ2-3,TGTGCCAGCTCACCACTGGGGTCAGATACGCAGTATTTT,CASSPLGSDTQYF
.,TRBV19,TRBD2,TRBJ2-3,TGTGCCAGTAGTAGGGACGTACTAGCGGGGGGAAGCACAGATACGCAGTATTTT,CASSRDVLAGGSTDTQYF
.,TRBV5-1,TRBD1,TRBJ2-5,TGCGCCAGCAGCCCACAGGGGTCCGATTGGGAGACCCAGTACTTC,CASSPQGSDWETQYF
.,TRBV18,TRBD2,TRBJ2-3,TGTGCCAGCTCACCGACTAGCGGGAGTTTCGGCACAGATACGCAGTATTTT,CASSPTSGSFGTDTQYF
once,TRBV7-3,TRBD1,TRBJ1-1,TGTGCCAGCAGCCCGACAGGGTCGGACACTGAAGCTTTCTTT,CASSPTGSDTEAFF
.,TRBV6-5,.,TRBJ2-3,TGTGCCAGCAGTTACTCGATCGCCCAATCAGATACGCAGTATTTT,CASSYSIAQSDTQYF
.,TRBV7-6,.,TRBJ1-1,TGTGCCAGCAGCTTGGGACTGACGAACACTGAAGCTTTCTTT,CASSLGLTNTEAFF
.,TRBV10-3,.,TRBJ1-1,TGTGCCATCAGTGTGGCAGGATTGAACACTGAAGCTTTCTTT,CAISVAGLNTEAFF
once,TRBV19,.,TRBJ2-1,TGTGCCAGTAGTATTAGTCTCTCCTACAATGAGCAGTTCTTC,CASSISLSYNEQFF
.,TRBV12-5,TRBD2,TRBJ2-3,TGTGCTAGTGGACTAGCGGGAGATACGCAGTATTTT,CASGLAGDTQYF
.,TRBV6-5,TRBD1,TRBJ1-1,TGTGCCAGCAGGGGGACAGGATGGTTAAACACTGAAGCTTTCTTT,CASRGTGWLNTEAFF
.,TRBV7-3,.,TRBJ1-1,TGTGCCAGCAGTCTTTACGGTCACGGTGGCTACACTGAAGCTTTCTTT,CASSLYGHGGYTEAFF
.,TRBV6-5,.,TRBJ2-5,TGTGCCACCCCGCGCAGTCAAGAGACCCAGTACTTC,CATPRSQETQYF
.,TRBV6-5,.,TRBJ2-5,TGTGCCAGCAACCACCTGCAAGAGACCCAGTACTTC,CASNHLQETQYF
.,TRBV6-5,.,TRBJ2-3,TGTGCCAGCAGTTACTACCCGGGCACAGATACGCAGTATTTT,CASSYYPGTDTQYF
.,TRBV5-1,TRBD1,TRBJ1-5,TGCGCCAGCAGCTTAGGACAGGGGCATCAGCCCCAGCATTTT,CASSLGQGHQPQHF
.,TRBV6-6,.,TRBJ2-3,TGTGCCAGCAGTTCTAGCACAGATACGCAGTATTTT,CASSSSTDTQYF
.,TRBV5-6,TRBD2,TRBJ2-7,TGTGCCAGCACTCAATCCCTAGCGGGGCCTAGCTCCTACGAGCAGTACTTC,CASTQSLAGPSSYEQYF
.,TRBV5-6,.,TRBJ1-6,TGTGCCAGCAGCCCATCGGGGGTTATCGACTATAATTCACCCCTCCACTTT,CASSPSGVIDYNSPLHF
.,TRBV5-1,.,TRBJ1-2,TGCGCCAGCAGCTTGGCCTTAGAAAACTATGGCTACACCTTC,CASSLALENYGYTF
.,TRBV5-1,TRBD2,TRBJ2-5,TGCGCCAGCAGCTCACTGGGACTAGCGCAACAAGAGACCCAGTACTTC,CASSSLGLAQQETQYF
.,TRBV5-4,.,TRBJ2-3,TGTGCCAGCAGCTGGGCACGCGACAGGAACCCAGATACGCAGTATTTT,CASSWARDRNPDTQYF
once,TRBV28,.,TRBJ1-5,TGTGCCAGCAGTTCCGTAGGAGGATATCAGCCCCAGCATTTT,CASSSVGGYQPQHF
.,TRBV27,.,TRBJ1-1,TGTGCCAGCAGTCCCTTCAGGGACACGCCTGAAGCTTTCTTT,CASSPFRDTPEAFF
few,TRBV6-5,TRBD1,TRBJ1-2,TGTGCCAGCAGTTCTAGGGGACAGGGGGGGAACGGCTACACCTTC,CASSSRGQGGNGYTF
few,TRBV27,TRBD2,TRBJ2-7,TGTGCCAGCAGTTCTTACGGCGGGGGCTACGAGCAGTACTTC,CASSSYGGGYEQYF
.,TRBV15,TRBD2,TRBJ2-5,TGTGCCACCAGCAGAAACCCGAGGACTAGCTCATTAGAGACCCAGTACTTC,CATSRNPRTSSLETQYF
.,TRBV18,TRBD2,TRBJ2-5,TGTGCCAGCTCAAAGGGACTAGAAGAGACCCAGTACTTC,CASSKGLEETQYF
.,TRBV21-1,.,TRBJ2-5,TGTGCCAGCAGCAAAGGGTCAGGTCAAGAGACCCAGTACTTC,CASSKGSGQETQYF
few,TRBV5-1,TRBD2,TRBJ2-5,TGCGCCAGCAGCCCGGGACTAGCGGGAGGGGAGACCCAGTACTTC,CASSPGLAGGETQYF
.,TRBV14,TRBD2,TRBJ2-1,TGTGCCAGCAGCCAAGCGGCTGGACTAGCCAACTACAATGAGCAGTTCTTC,CASSQAAGLANYNEQFF
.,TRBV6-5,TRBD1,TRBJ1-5,TGTGCCAGCAGCAAGACAGGGACGAGCAATCAGCCCCAGCATTTT,CASSKTGTSNQPQHF
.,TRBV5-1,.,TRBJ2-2,TGCGCCAGCAGCTTGGAGCCTACCGGGGAGCTGTTTTTT,CASSLEPTGELFF
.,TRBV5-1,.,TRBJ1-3,TGCGCCAGCAGCTTGGTACTGGCAGGCTCTGGAAACACCATATATTTT,CASSLVLAGSGNTIYF
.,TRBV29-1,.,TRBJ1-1,TGCAGCGTGGTAGACCCCAAGGTCGCTGAAGCTTTCTTT,CSVVDPKVAEAFF
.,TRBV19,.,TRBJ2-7,TGTGCCAGTAGTATTCTCCCGGACAGAGAGAACGAGCAGTACTTC,CASSILPDRENEQYF